These 6 T cell receptor beta chains came from one sample sequenced in a study of monozygotic twins with inflammatory bowel disease. TCRdb reprocessed the 5' RACE reads and stores each CDR3 protein as one record, lacking DNA. The sample shows just over 300,000 distinct CDR3 sequences, and 5% to 6% sits with its ten largest clones. Material for sequencing was blood. The source of these receptors is a human donor with ulcerative colitis or Crohn's disease, or a healthy co-twin of an affected twin (not recorded which).

The gene calls are TRBV6-5 and TRBJ2-1; the D gene TCRdb calls, TRBD1, cannot be checked with no DNA. Germline CDR1 MNHEY, CDR2 SVGAGI. The CDR3 runs 16 residues. The chain's CDR3 is CASSYSDYRGSNEQFF.

The rearrangement uses TRBV11-2 and TRBJ2-3; as DNA is missing, the TRBD1 call by TCRdb cannot be tested. Germline CDR1 and CDR2: SGHAT and FQNNGV. The length of the CDR3 is 15 residues. The CDR3 protein is CASTRRAPRGDTQYF. Filled out from reference TRBV11-2 and TRBJ2-3, the complete variable domain reads EAGVAQSPRYKIIEKRQSVAFWCNPISGHATLYWYQQILGQGPKLLIQFQNNGVVDDSQLPKDRFSAERLKGVDSTLKIQPAKLEDSAVYLCASTRRAPRGDTQYFGPGTRLTVL.

This chain connects TRBV20-1 to TRBJ1-1. The CDR3 length is 14 residues. Germline values: CDR1 DFQATT, CDR2 SNEGSKA (reference sequence). CDR3: CSANNLQGPYSAFF.

CDR3 sequence reads: CASTRLAGGLGDTQYF. The J gene is TRBJ2-3, the V gene TRBV5-1; there is no DNA to check the TCRdb D call of TRBD2. The CDR3 is 16 amino acids. In germline, CDR1 is SGHRS, CDR2 YFSETQ.

The chain employs TRBV20-1 and TRBJ1-2; as DNA is missing, the TRBD1 call by TCRdb cannot be tested. CDR1 and CDR2 from the germline V gene are DFQATT and SNEGSKA (reference sequence). This CDR3 has 12 residues. This chain's CDR3 is CSAGRGLDGYTF.

V is TRBV29-1 and J is TRBJ2-5; TCRdb's assignment of TRBD1 cannot be checked, as there is no DNA. The length of the CDR3 is 12 residues. The germline CDR1 and CDR2 sequences are SQVTM and ANQGSEA. CDR3 sequence: CSVVWGRETQYF.